This T cell receptor beta chain was obtained from a study of identical twins (dated by TCRdb to 2016 to 2018). In terms of the full investigation: To test whether fetal clonotypes persist, the study used deep sequencing on TCR alpha and beta repertoires from monozygotic twins, unrelated adults of various ages, and cord blood. Replicate twin experiments were performed at different times using different library preparation protocols to rule out contamination.

The method was 5' RACE. For sequencing, an Illumina HiSeq 2000 was employed. Template switching added a universal primer binding site, and the final cDNA carried a unique molecular identifier that allowed TCR cDNA molecules to be counted accurately. First-strand cDNA for TCR alpha and beta chains was synthesized from specific primers in the conserved constant-segment region. To control for contamination, every cDNA library carried two barcodes: a SMART-Mk sample barcode plus Illumina barcodes. TruSeq adapter sequences along with Illumina sample barcodes were introduced in two successive PCR steps. The Illumina HiSeq platform was used with custom primers to sequence TCR alpha and beta cDNA libraries. The paper's data handling went like this. Raw reads were processed with MiGEC to extract unique molecular identifiers, and MiXCR was used to determine CDR3 positions. Recombination models were inferred per individual with the repgenHMM and IGoR tools using an EM algorithm. The analysis of shared clonotypes was done with the tcR package in R, with sharing normalized by the product of cloneset sizes. Out-of-frame nonproductive sequences were analyzed to study raw recombination free of thymic and clonal selection effects. In TCRdb, the public reads were trimmed at Q25 with fastp and aligned with MiXCR, with productive beta chains retained. Here each entry gathers all rows of one CDR3 protein and keeps the most common genes and DNA. What appears here as the V and J calls and clone size reflects TCRdb's work, not the paper's. This sample has about 240,000 distinct CDR3 sequences in its table, and approximately 12% of those were observed once. Of the sample, under 4.5% is held by the ten largest clones.

The study at large found these results: Zero-insertion analyses could be partly confounded by invariant T cells such as MAIT and iNKT, though diverse VJ usage argued against such confounding for most clonotypes. Because the same donors could not be followed over many years, the conclusions relied on cross-sectional statistical analysis. Fewer insertions were carried by abundant cord blood beta clonotypes; a weaker similar trend was observed in young adult naive repertoires, while no such trend was observed in memory repertoires. In beta out-of-frame sequences, excess twin sharing was weaker, because having fewer shared sequences lowered the signal-to-noise ratio. Compared with coincidental sharing between unrelated individuals, an excess of low generation-probability sequences was observed among out-of-frame TCR alpha sequences shared between twins. In monozygotic twins, out-of-frame TCR alpha sharing was systematically underestimated by recombination models, although the models agreed with sharing between unrelated individuals.

As concerns this clonotype: Its target antigen remains unknown. Base qualities were left out, and no much larger clone turns up one base away.

Every donor in the study was a healthy Caucasian. Three pairs of female monozygotic twins, all aged about 18 to 30 years, were included in the twin cohort. Miltenyi CD45RO+ enrichment and human naive T-cell isolation kits were used to isolate memory (CD45RO+) and naive T cells from PBMC. Trimming takes 5 bases from V and 6 bases from J, and the germline ends sit 8 bases apart. Based on the germline V gene, the CDR1 and CDR2 sequences are MNHEY and SVGAGI. Inclusive of the bounding cysteine and phenylalanine, the CDR3 is 12 residues long. Only the CDR3 DNA stays, 36 bases, in frame from base 1. These same records also appear under a second study, on yellow fever vaccine responses in identical twins. Taken from the second paper: The T cell response to vaccination in identical twins was reported by the authors to appear partly convergent and partly personalized. In identical twins, the study followed T cell clones that responded to the vaccine with precision.

The rearrangement combines TRBV6-5 with TRBJ2-1, and perhaps TRBD1 as D gene, on 5 matching bases. The clonotype was recovered from a young woman in good health. Sequencing was carried out using memory (CD45RO+) T cells sorted from blood. The cell subset or site label on this specimen signifies: CD45RO+ enriched T cells. At the DNA level, the sequence is TGTGCCAGCAGTCAGGGTCCCAATGAGCAGTTCTTC. Its coded protein is CASSQGPNEQFF.